This is a list of T cell receptor beta chains from one sample in a study of regulatory T cells in long-lasting Graves disease. TCRdb re-called the multiplex PCR reads through MiXCR, storing one row per CDR3 protein. The table shows approximately 470,000 distinct CDR3 sequences, with around 15% occurring only once. The same specimen was also included in a second study, on T cells in Graves' hyperthyroidism and ophthalmopathy.

The sequenced sample was peripheral blood mononuclear cells (PBMCs), obtained at new diagnosis, from a patient treated with antithyroid drugs. These receptors all stem from a man aged 40-55 years with Graves disease. The CDR3 runs from the conserved cysteine through the conserved F or W. D genes are given only for firm matches. Size is stated for part of the rows, as once, few or many counts, or as a class when the clone is expanded.

cdr3_length,d_call,clone_size,v_call,j_call,cdr3_nt,cdr3_aa
14,TRBD2,NA,TRBV29-1,TRBJ2-1,TGCAGCGCCCCACCTCTTAGCGGGAGCGGTGAGCAGTTCTTC,CSAPPLSGSGEQFF
13,NA,few,TRBV6-2/TRBV6-3,TRBJ2-1,TGTGCCAGCAGCTATGAAGGGTACAATGAGCAGTTCTTC,CASSYEGYNEQFF
14,TRBD1,few,TRBV27,TRBJ1-5,TGTGCCAGCAGTCGACAGGGGCCCAATCAGCCCCAGCATTTT,CASSRQGPNQPQHF
14,TRBD2,many,TRBV24-1,TRBJ2-2,TGTGCCACCAGTGACCCGGGGGGGTCGGGGGAGCTGTTTTTT,CATSDPGGSGELFF
11,NA,few,TRBV20-1,TRBJ2-1,TGCAGTGCTCCCAAGATCGATGAGCAGTTCTTC,CSAPKIDEQFF
13,NA,few,TRBV6-9,TRBJ2-3,TGTGCCAGCAGTTACTCGAAACAGCAAACGCAGTATTTT,CASSYSKQQTQYF
14,TRBD1,few,TRBV20-1,TRBJ1-1,TGCAGTGCTTCACCTTTCGGGACAGAAGGTGAAGCTTTCTTT,CSASPFGTEGEAFF
12,NA,many,TRBV5-1,TRBJ2-1,TGCGCCAGCAGCTTGGCCGACAGGGAGGAGTTCTTC,CASSLADREEFF
15,TRBD1,many,TRBV20-1,TRBJ2-5,TGCAGTGCTACATCGACAGGGATGTACCAAGAGACCCAGTACTTC,CSATSTGMYQETQYF
16,NA,few,TRBV6-2/TRBV6-3,TRBJ1-3,TGTGCCAGCAGTTATAGGCAGCAACTCTCTGGAAACACCATATATTTT,CASSYRQQLSGNTIYF
15,NA,many,TRBV30,TRBJ1-1,TGTGCCTGGAGTCCCTACGGGGGTATGAACACTGAAGCTTTCTTT,CAWSPYGGMNTEAFF
16,TRBD2,NA,TRBV2,TRBJ2-3,TGTGCCAGCAGTGAAGGCCTAGCGGGAGGTGGAGATACGCAGTATTTT,CASSEGLAGGGDTQYF
15,TRBD1,NA,TRBV7-9,TRBJ2-2,TGTGCCAGCAGCCGTGAAGGGGGCAGCACCGGGGAGCTGTTTTTT,CASSREGGSTGELFF
15,NA,NA,TRBV5-1,TRBJ2-1,TGCGCCAGCAGCTTGGTGGGGAACCCCTACAATGAGCAGTTCTTC,CASSLVGNPYNEQFF
14,TRBD1,many,TRBV24-1,TRBJ2-1,TGTGCCACCAGTGACCTCCGGGACAGTAGTGAGCAGTTCTTC,CATSDLRDSSEQFF
15,TRBD2,many,TRBV7-3,TRBJ2-1,TGTGCCAGCTCGCGGACTAGCGGAGGGGGGAATGAGCAGTTCTTC,CASSRTSGGGNEQFF
14,NA,few,TRBV10-3,TRBJ2-3,TGTGCCACTAAAACCGGGACCGGCACAGATACGCAGTATTTT,CATKTGTGTDTQYF
14,NA,few,TRBV5-1,TRBJ2-7,TGCGCCAGCAGCTTGGCGTTACACAGCTACGAGCAGTACTTC,CASSLALHSYEQYF
16,NA,many,TRBV11-3,TRBJ2-7,TGTGCCAGCAGCTTAATTACGGTGGGAAGCTCCTACGAGCAGTACTTC,CASSLITVGSSYEQYF
16,NA,few,TRBV24-1,TRBJ2-5,TGTGCCACCAGTGATTCCGGCGTTGGGTACCAAGAGACCCAGTACTTC,CATSDSGVGYQETQYF
13,TRBD1,many,TRBV27,TRBJ1-1,TGTGCCAGCAGTGTTAACAGGGGGCGAGAAGCTTTCTTT,CASSVNRGREAFF
13,NA,many,TRBV25-1,TRBJ2-7,TGTGCCAGCAGTTCGGTCGACGGCTACGAGCAGTACTTC,CASSSVDGYEQYF
16,TRBD2,many,TRBV20-1,TRBJ2-2,TGCAGTGCTACTCGGGCGGGAGGTATGAACACCGGGGAGCTGTTTTTT,CSATRAGGMNTGELFF
15,NA,NA,TRBV12-3/TRBV12-4,TRBJ2-1,TGTGCCAGCAGTTTAGAACAGGGTGATTCGGGTGAGCAGTTCTTC,CASSLEQGDSGEQFF
14,NA,few,TRBV19,TRBJ1-1,TGTGCCAGTAGTATAGGAGGAGCGAACACTGAAGCTTTCTTT,CASSIGGANTEAFF
13,NA,few,TRBV4-2,TRBJ2-1,TGTGCCAGCAGCCAGGCCTCCTACAATGAGCAGTTCTTC,CASSQASYNEQFF
15,NA,many,TRBV2,TRBJ2-7,TGTGCCAGCAGTGATTTACGGCGGAGCTCCTACGAGCAGTACTTC,CASSDLRRSSYEQYF
15,TRBD2,many,TRBV5-1,TRBJ2-7,TGCGCCAGCAGTACCCTAGCGGGACAAATCTACGAGCAGTACTTC,CASSTLAGQIYEQYF
14,TRBD1,NA,TRBV10-3,TRBJ1-1,TGTGCCATCAGTCGGGACAGGGAGAACACTGAAGCTTTCTTT,CAISRDRENTEAFF
14,NA,many,TRBV7-2,TRBJ2-7,TGTGCCAGCAGCCCGCGGGACCCGACCTACGAGCAGTACTTC,CASSPRDPTYEQYF
15,NA,many,TRBV28,TRBJ1-5,TGTGCCAGCAGTCCACAGGGCCGCGGCAATCAGCCCCAGCATTTT,CASSPQGRGNQPQHF
12,NA,many,TRBV2,TRBJ1-2,TGTGCCAGCAGTGGACAAGCCTATGGCTACACCTTC,CASSGQAYGYTF
12,TRBD1,NA,TRBV6-1,TRBJ2-5,TGTGCCAGCAAGGGCTTTAGGGACAGGTGCGAGTTC,CASKGFRDRCEF